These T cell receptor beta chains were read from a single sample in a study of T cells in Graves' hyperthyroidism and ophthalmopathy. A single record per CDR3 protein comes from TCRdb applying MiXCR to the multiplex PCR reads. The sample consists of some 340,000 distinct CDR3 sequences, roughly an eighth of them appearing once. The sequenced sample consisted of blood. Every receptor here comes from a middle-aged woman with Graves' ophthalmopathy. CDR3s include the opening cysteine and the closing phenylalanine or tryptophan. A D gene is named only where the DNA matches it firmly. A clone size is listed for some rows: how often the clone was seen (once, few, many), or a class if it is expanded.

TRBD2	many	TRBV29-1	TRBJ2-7	TGCAGCGTAGGGACTAGCGGAAGATCCTACGAGCAGTACTTC	CSVGTSGRSYEQYF
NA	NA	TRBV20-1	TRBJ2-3	TGCAGTGCTAGAGTTCTACCGGGACAGAGGAGGGGGTCTAACACAGATACGCAGTATTTT	CSARVLPGQRRGSNTDTQYF
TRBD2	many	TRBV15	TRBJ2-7	TGTGCCACCAGCAGAGATTTAGGACTAGCGGGAGGAGGCTACGAGCAGTACTTC	CATSRDLGLAGGGYEQYF
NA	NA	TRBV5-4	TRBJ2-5	TGTGCCAGCAGCTTCCCTCAGACTATGGGGACCCAGTACTTC	CASSFPQTMGTQYF
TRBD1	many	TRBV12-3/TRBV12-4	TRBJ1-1	TGTGCCAGCAGTAAGGGGGCAACGGGAGCTTTCTTT	CASSKGATGAFF
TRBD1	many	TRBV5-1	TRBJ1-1	TGCGCCAGCAGCCCATCCGGGACAGGGGTCGAAAGCACTGAAGCTTTCTTT	CASSPSGTGVESTEAFF
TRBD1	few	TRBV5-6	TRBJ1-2	TGTGCCAGCAGCGTGGGACAGACCAGCGCTAACTATGGCTACACCTTC	CASSVGQTSANYGYTF
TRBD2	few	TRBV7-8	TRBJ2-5	TGTGCCAGCAGCTCCCCGGTGTTGGGCGGGGGGGCCCAGTACTTC	CASSSPVLGGGAQYF
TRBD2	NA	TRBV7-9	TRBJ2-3	TGTGCCAGCGGCGCTAGCGGGAGGCCCACAGATACGCAGTATTTT	CASGASGRPTDTQYF
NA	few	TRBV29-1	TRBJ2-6	TGCAGCGTTGTCATCAGCTCTGGGGCCAACGTCCTGACTTTC	CSVVISSGANVLTF
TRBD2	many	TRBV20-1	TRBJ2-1	TGCAGTGCTAGTGACCCAAGCCGGGGGGGAAACAATGAGCAGTTCTTC	CSASDPSRGGNNEQFF
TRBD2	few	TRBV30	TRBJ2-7	TGTGCCTGTAGCGAGCTTCTAAAGCGGGAGAATGACGAGCAGTACTTC	CACSELLKRENDEQYF
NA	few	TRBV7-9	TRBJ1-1	TGTGCCAGCAGGCAGGGTTCCCTCACTGAAGCTTTCTTT	CASRQGSLTEAFF
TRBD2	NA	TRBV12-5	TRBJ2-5	TGTGCTAGTGGTCCCGGACTAGCGGGGGACCTACGAGAGACCCAGTACTTC	CASGPGLAGDLRETQYF
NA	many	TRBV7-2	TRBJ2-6	TGTGCCAGCAGCTTACTTGGGGCGGGGGCCAACGTCCTGACTTTC	CASSLLGAGANVLTF
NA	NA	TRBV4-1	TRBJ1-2	TGCGCCAGCAGCCAAGTGACAGGAACGGGAGGCTACACCTTC	CASSQVTGTGGYTF
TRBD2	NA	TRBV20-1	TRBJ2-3	TGCAGTGCTAGTTTATTAGCGGGAGGGGCCACAGATACGCAGTATTTT	CSASLLAGGATDTQYF
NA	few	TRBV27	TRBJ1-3	TGTGCCAGCAAAGTCCAGGGGGGAAACACCATATATTTT	CASKVQGGNTIYF
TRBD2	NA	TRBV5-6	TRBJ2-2	TGTGCCAGCAGCGAACTAGCGGGAGGGCCGAACACCGGGGAGCCGTTTTTT	CASSELAGGPNTGEPFF
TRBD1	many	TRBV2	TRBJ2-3	TGTGCCAGCACCCGGACAGGGCTCACAGATACGCAGTATTTT	CASTRTGLTDTQYF
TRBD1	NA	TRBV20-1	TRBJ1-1	TGCAGTGCTAACACCTGGGACAGTGTGAACACTGAAGCTTTCTTT	CSANTWDSVNTEAFF
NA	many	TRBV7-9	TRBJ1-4	TGTGCCAGCAGCCCTGGACAGTATAGCTCCGAAAAACTGTTTTTT	CASSPGQYSSEKLFF